This T cell receptor (beta chain) is drawn from a study of T-cell reconstitution after alpha-beta-depleted transplantation in children. General observations from the study: Surviving recipient T cells and intrathymic progenitors accounted for some patients' high TCRbeta diversity at day 60.

Germline assignment: CDR1 MDHEN and CDR2 SYDVKM. This CDR3 has 15 amino acids. The V and J ends lost 3 bases and 1 base, in that order; junction bases with no gene match: 5. Using unique molecular identifiers, the investigators prepared the TCRbeta library. Using its own MiXCR run on the PCR reads, TCRdb lists one record per CDR3 protein. The table lists about 300,000 distinct CDR3 sequences, 10% of them singletons, with approximately 7% in the top ten. Note on this clonotype: Its antigen is unidentified.

Sequencing used PBMCs, obtained before TCRalphabeta/CD19-depleted stem cell transplant. The V call is TRBV28, the J call TRBJ2-7, with 8 bases lining up with TRBD1. The TCR sequence derives from a boy in the first two years of life with acute myeloid leukemia, due to receive a stem cell transplant. The CDR3 coding sequence is TGTGCCAGCAGTTTGGGGGGACAGGTGTCCTACGAGCAGTACTTC. Residues: CASSLGGQVSYEQYF.